The T cell receptor (beta chain) under discussion was sequenced for a study of response to subunit inactivated influenza vaccine. This clonotype occurred a few times. With 3 bases clipped from V and 6 bases from J, the junction kept 7 bases outside the gene matches. The CDR3 runs 14 residues. Germline V gives CDR1 DFQATT, CDR2 SNEGSKA (reference sequence). TCRdb passed the RT-PCR reads through MiXCR, listing each CDR3 protein once. This sample has a few hundred thousand distinct CDR3 sequences, with just over 20% found just once. The chain has TRBV20-1 and TRBJ2-4; 8 bases are a match to TRBD2. The sequence was collected from a man between 50 and 69 years old who received an inactivated influenza vaccine. Sequenced material: PBMCs from blood, taken approximately 20 months after vaccination. CDR3 nucleotides: TGCAGTGCTAGCGCCCCGGGGGGGCCAAACATTCAGTACTTC. Translating it yields CSASAPGGPNIQYF.